The TCR beta chain described here comes from a study of T cell responses to AZD1222 COVID-19 vaccine. Assay used: immunoSEQ multiplex PCR; TCRdb lists only in-frame clones, some missing. The sample contains about 100,000 clones, about nine tenths of which appear only once. The sample holds one count of this clone. CDR3 length: 15 residues. The ends lost 2 bases at V and 5 bases at J; junction bases unmatched: 6. The germline CDR1 and CDR2 sequences are MNHNS and SASEGT. The source is an adult in good health. This chain uses TRBV6-1 with TRBJ1-2; 9 bases line up with TRBD1. Sequenced material: peripheral blood, taken on day 0 of AZD1222 vaccination. In DNA, the CDR3 is TGTGCCAGCAGTGAACTGGACAGGGGTTGGTATGGCTACACCTTC. This codes for CASSELDRGWYGYTF.